What follows are 32 T cell receptor beta chains derived from one specimen sequenced in a study of blood T cell repertoires in COVID-19. Method: immunoSEQ multiplex PCR; TCRdb's copy keeps in-frame clones and lacks some. Of over 150,000 clones in the sample, approximately 91% are singletons; the top ten hold roughly 5%. Sequenced sample: peripheral blood. These receptors came from a man aged 18-30 years with COVID-19, enrolled during active disease.

This chain joins TRBV18 and TRBJ1-2; 7 nucleotides line up with TRBD1. From germline, CDR1 is KGHSH and CDR2 LQKENI. Germline trimming cut 3 bases from V and 8 bases from J; bases unmatched to any gene: 6. CDR3 size: 13 residues. The CDR3 region is CASSPTGTKGYTF. The CDR3 region has the DNA TGTGCCAGCTCACCGACAGGGACCAAAGGCTACACCTTC.

V gene TRBV6-5 combines with J gene TRBJ2-7, with 10 bases that match TRBD2. Trimming removed 2 bases from V and 0 bases from J; junction bases left unmatched: 4. This CDR3 is built from 16 residues. Germline V gives CDR1 MNHEY, CDR2 SVGAGI. The DNA of the CDR3 is TGTGCCAGCAGTTACCCCGTAGCGGGAGGCTCCTACGAGCAGTACTTC. This codes for CASSYPVAGGSYEQYF.

V and J are TRBV7-3 and TRBJ2-7; 9 bases fit TRBD1. The length of the CDR3 is 14 residues. V shed 5 bases and J 1 base; nucleotides not matched to a gene: 3. Germline V gene data show CDR1 as SGHTA and CDR2 as FQGTGA. The chain's CDR3 is CASSRQGGSYEQYF. The DNA for the CDR3 is TGTGCCAGCAGCCGACAGGGGGGATCCTACGAGCAGTACTTC.

This clone was observed a single time. The chain is built from TRBV15 and TRBJ1-5, with a possible D match to TRBD1 (6 bases). This CDR3 region has 16 residues. V was pared by 4 bases and J by 1 base, with 14 bases between. Germline V CDR1 and CDR2: LNHNV, YYDKDF (reference sequence). As DNA, the CDR3 is TGTGCCACCAGCAACAAAAAACAGGGAAGCAATCAGCCCCAGCATTTT. Translation gives CATSNKKQGSNQPQHF. Combining the CDR3 with reference TRBV15 and TRBJ1-5 gives the whole variable domain DAMVIQNPRYQVTQFGKPVTLSCSQTLNHNVMYWYQQKSSQAPKLLFHYYDKDFNNEADTPDNFQSRRPNTSFCFLDIRSPGLGDTAMYLCATSNKKQGSNQPQHFGDGTRLSIL.

The chain combines TRBV7-3 with TRBJ2-2, with TRBD1 identical over 8 bases. Germline V lookup: CDR1 SGHTA, CDR2 FQGTGA. V was pared by 5 bases and J by 4 bases, with 6 bases of the junction left unmatched. The CDR3 totals 15 residues. The CDR3 coding sequence is TGTGCCAGCAGCGATCGGGACAGGACCACCGGGGAGCTGTTTTTT. Protein sequence: CASSDRDRTTGELFF.

The J gene is TRBJ1-6, the V gene TRBV11-2; D is unresolved. Trimming left V 1 base short and J 0 bases short, with 7 bases between. CDR1 SGHAT and CDR2 FQNNGV come from the germline V gene. The CDR3 loop spans 16 amino acids. CDR3 region: CASSLAGSSYNSPLHF. The CDR3 nucleotides read TGTGCCAGCAGCTTAGCTGGCAGCTCCTATAATTCACCCCTCCACTTT.

V and J are TRBV13 and TRBJ2-2; tentatively, D is TRBD1 (6 bases). CDR3 length: 16 amino acids. Germline V gene data show CDR1 as PRHDT and CDR2 as FYEKMQ (reference sequence). V was clipped by 4 bases and J by 3 bases, with 15 bases between them. The CDR3 is CASSSLGTQYTGELFF. CDR3 DNA: TGTGCCAGCAGCTCTCTCGGGACACAGTACACCGGGGAGCTGTTTTTT.

This chain links TRBV4-1 with TRBJ2-1; the match to TRBD2 covers 8 bases. CDR1 is MGHRA and CDR2 is YSYEKL in the germline V gene. With 0 bases clipped from V and 0 bases from J, the junction kept 10 bases outside the gene matches. CDR3 length: 19 residues. The CDR3 sequence is CASSQDTTSGVSSYNEQFF. The CDR3 bases are TGCGCCAGCAGCCAAGATACAACTAGCGGTGTTAGCTCCTACAATGAGCAGTTCTTC.

The V call is TRBV6-2 or TRBV6-3, the J call TRBJ2-3, with D possibly matching TRBD1 (5 bases). The length of the CDR3 is 15 residues. Trimming removed 5 bases at V and 2 bases at J, with 14 bases between. In germline, CDR1 is MNHEY, CDR2 SVGEGT. CDR3 residues: CASSIGASYTDTQYF. The CDR3 DNA follows: TGTGCCAGCAGTATAGGGGCATCCTACACAGATACGCAGTATTTT.

The chain couples TRBV9 to TRBJ2-1; 7 positions match TRBD2. The germline V gene encodes CDR1 SGDLS and CDR2 YYNGEE. The V and J ends lost 3 bases and 8 bases, in that order; junction bases with no gene match: 11. CDR3 length equals 15 residues. CDR3 DNA: TGTGCCAGCAGCGAGGGACTAACCTACGGCTATGAGCAGTTCTTC. It specifies CASSEGLTYGYEQFF.

The rearrangement links TRBV7-2 to TRBJ2-3, with TRBD2 identical over 8 bases. The germline gives CDR1 SGHTA, CDR2 FQGNSA. V was clipped by 1 base and J by 0 bases; unmatched bases: 3. The CDR3 covers 16 residues. For the CDR3, the DNA is TGTGCCAGCAGCTTAGACGGCGGGAGGAGCACAGATACGCAGTATTTT. Its translation: CASSLDGGRSTDTQYF.

The chain carries TRBV4-2 and TRBJ2-1, with 8 nucleotides matching TRBD1. V lost 1 base and J lost 6; bases outside the gene matches: 8. The CDR3 sequence is 16 residues long. Germline V gene sequence: CDR1 LGHNA, CDR2 YNFKEQ. The CDR3 loop is CASSQARTGSFNEQFF. The CDR3 DNA reads TGTGCCAGCAGCCAAGCCCGGACAGGGTCTTTCAATGAGCAGTTCTTC.

The V gene is TRBV29-1, the J gene TRBJ1-4; no clear D. V was clipped by 4 bases and J by 5 bases, with 11 bases between them. The germline gives CDR1 SQVTM, CDR2 ANQGSEA. The CDR3 contains 13 residues. The CDR3 here is CSVGGGRNEKLFF. The CDR3, as DNA: TGCAGCGTTGGCGGCGGGAGGAATGAAAAACTGTTTTTT.

The chain couples TRBV6-1 to TRBJ1-3; the D is unclear. The CDR3 totals 18 residues. Germline loops: CDR1 MNHNS, CDR2 SASEGT. V was pared by 0 bases and J by 4 bases, with 19 bases between. The CDR3 DNA reads TGTGCCAGCAGTGAAGCGTTCGTGGGCAAATATACCGGAAACACCATATATTTT. It encodes CASSEAFVGKYTGNTIYF.

Turning to this clone: The junction differs from germline at one of its ends, possibly a read error. V gene TRBV9 combines with J gene TRBJ1-4; unclear D gene. Germline-derived CDR1 and CDR2 are SGDLS and YYNGEE. This CDR3 comprises 13 residues. The CDR3 DNA sequence: TGTGCCAGCAGCGTAGCCCTGGAGGAAAAACTGCTTTTT. Its translation is CASSVALEEKLLF.

The rearrangement links TRBV9 to TRBJ1-5, with unresolved D. CDR1 and CDR2 (germline): SGDLS, YYNGEE. With 0 bases removed from V and 1 base from J, the gap between germline ends came to 11 bases. The CDR3 totals 16 residues. CDR3 residues: CASSVGPTTSNQPQHF. CDR3 sequence (DNA): TGTGCCAGCAGCGTAGGTCCCACAACAAGCAATCAGCCCCAGCATTTT.

This rearrangement joins TRBV7-2 to TRBJ2-5; D possibly corresponds to TRBD2 (5 bases). V dropped 5 bases and J dropped 5 bases, with 15 bases sitting between them. Germline CDR1 SGHTA, CDR2 FQGNSA. This CDR3 is built from 14 residues. This chain's CDR3 is CASSAPPGLETQYF. DNA for the CDR3: TGTGCCAGCAGCGCCCCTCCAGGACTCGAGACCCAGTACTTC.

CDR3 nucleotide sequence: TGTGCCAGCGGTCGGGGGTATAATTCACCCCTCCACTTT. Its protein product is CASGRGYNSPLHF. This rearrangement joins TRBV27 to TRBJ1-6; the D gene is possibly TRBD1 (5 bases). Deletions cut 8 bases from V and 4 bases from J, with 9 bases between. The CDR3 contains 13 residues. Germline values: CDR1 MNHEY, CDR2 SMNVEV (reference sequence).

The chain employs TRBV7-9 and TRBJ1-1, with D possibly matching TRBD1 (6 bases). Trimming shortened V by 5 bases and J by 7 bases, and 20 bases separated the two germline ends. This CDR3 has 15 residues. Per germline, CDR1 SEHNR and CDR2 FQNEAQ (reference sequence). The CDR3 sequence: CASSHQQGEGIEAFF. The CDR3 region has the DNA TGTGCCAGCAGCCACCAACAGGGTGAGGGAATTGAAGCTTTCTTT.

The gene calls are TRBV19 and TRBJ2-2; 11 nucleotides align to TRBD2. Germline loops: CDR1 LNHDA, CDR2 SQIVND (reference sequence). CDR3 length: 17 amino acids. V was clipped by 6 bases and J by 1 base; unmatched bases: 7. CDR3 region: CASRLAGDRKNTGELFF. The CDR3 region has the DNA TGTGCCAGTAGACTAGCGGGGGACCGAAAGAACACCGGGGAGCTGTTTTTT.

The chain couples TRBV9 to TRBJ2-7, with D perhaps TRBD2 (6 bases). Trimming took off 0 bases at V and 6 bases at J, with 7 bases between the two ends. The CDR3 is 12 residues long. Germline CDR1 reads SGDLS; CDR2 reads YYNGEE. Here the CDR3 DNA reads TGTGCCAGCAGCGTAGAGGGAGGCGAGCAGTACTTC. It is translated as CASSVEGGEQYF. Full variable domain (missing parts from reference TRBV9 and TRBJ2-7): DSGVTQTPKHLITATGQRVTLRCSPRSGDLSVYWYQQSLDQGLQFLIQYYNGEERAKGNILERFSAQQFPDLHSELNLSSLELGDSALYFCASSVEGGEQYFGPGTRLTVT.

The chain recombines TRBV5-1 with TRBJ2-2; TRBD1 is a possible D gene (6 bases). There are 17 residues in the CDR3. V shed 0 bases and J shed 0 bases, with 12 bases lying between them. Germline V CDR1 and CDR2: SGHRS, YFSETQ. In nucleotides, the CDR3 is TGCGCCAGCAGCTTGGGTGGGACACTTGCGAACACCGGGGAGCTGTTTTTT. This encodes CASSLGGTLANTGELFF.

In its sample, this clone was seen once. This chain joins TRBV6-2 or TRBV6-3 and TRBJ1-6; 9 nucleotides align to TRBD1. This CDR3 is built from 19 residues. Germline V gives CDR1 MNHEY, CDR2 SVGEGT. J lost 0 bases, V lost 0 bases, and 6 bases had no gene match. This CDR3 is CASSYSPGQGSSYNSPLHF. CDR3 in DNA: TGTGCCAGCAGTTACTCTCCGGGACAGGGAAGCTCCTATAATTCACCCCTCCACTTT.

The chain carries TRBV28 and TRBJ2-7, with TRBD1 as a possible D gene (6 bases). CDR1 is MDHEN, CDR2 SYDVKM, per germline. The CDR3 is made up of 17 amino acids. The ends were cut back, 1 base at V and 4 bases at J, with 20 bases in the middle. The CDR3 region is CASSLFSPGQGWYEQYF. CDR3 in DNA: TGTGCCAGCAGTTTATTCAGTCCGGGGCAGGGGTGGTACGAGCAGTACTTC.

The genes are TRBV10-2 and TRBJ2-3; 12 bases fit TRBD2. This CDR3 contains 20 residues. V gave up 4 bases and J gave up 5 bases; unmatched junction bases: 19. Germline V gene data show CDR1 as WSHSY and CDR2 as SAAADI. CDR3 residues: CASSGPRPNRLAGDVDTQYF. Written as DNA, the CDR3 is TGCGCCAGCAGTGGTCCCAGGCCAAATCGACTAGCGGGAGATGTAGATACGCAGTATTTT.

The chain employs TRBV9 and TRBJ1-3, with D unresolved. With 0 bases removed from V and 0 bases from J, the gap between germline ends came to 7 bases. There are 15 residues in the CDR3. Germline V gene sequence: CDR1 SGDLS, CDR2 YYNGEE. CDR3 in amino acids: CASSVAGSSGNTIYF. The CDR3 region has the DNA TGTGCCAGCAGCGTAGCGGGGAGCTCTGGAAACACCATATATTTT.

The chain has TRBV5-1 and TRBJ2-3; a possible D gene is TRBD1 (6 bases). Trimming left V 4 bases short and J 6 bases short, with 24 bases between. This CDR3 is built from 17 residues. Germline assignment: CDR1 SGHRS and CDR2 YFSETQ. The DNA for the CDR3 is TGCGCCAGCAGCACCGCCAGGGGTGGAGACGTTGGTGATACGCAGTATTTT. Protein: CASSTARGGDVGDTQYF.

V and J are TRBV2 and TRBJ1-6; D gene ambiguous. V was cut by 5 bases and J by 0 bases, with 23 bases left in between. The CDR3 runs to 20 residues. Germline V gene lookup returns CDR1 SNHLY and CDR2 FYNNEI. The CDR3 DNA is TGTGCCAGCAGTTCCCGCGCAGGTGCCCTTTTGAGCTCCTATAATTCACCCCTCCACTTT. Translating gives CASSSRAGALLSSYNSPLHF.

The chain links TRBV7-2 to TRBJ2-7, with 11 bases identical to TRBD2. Trimming cost V 5 bases and J 5 bases; bases outside gene matches: 8. The CDR3 contains 15 residues. Germline-derived CDR1 and CDR2 are SGHTA and FQGNSA. For the CDR3, the DNA is TGTGCCAGCAGCCGCGGGACTAGCGGTTTTGACGAGCAGTACTTC. As protein: CASSRGTSGFDEQYF.

This chain connects TRBV27 to TRBJ1-1; 8 bases are shared with TRBD1. This CDR3 has 15 residues. J was trimmed by 7 bases and V by 5 bases; bases with no gene match: 12. Germline CDR1 is MNHEY and CDR2 is SMNVEV (reference sequence). CDR3 in DNA: TGTGCCAGCAGTCCACGGACAGGGTGGGACCTTGAAGCTTTCTTT. The encoded protein is CASSPRTGWDLEAFF.

J is TRBJ2-5 and V is TRBV28; unclear D gene. Deletions cut 1 base from V and 5 bases from J, with 11 bases between. The CDR3 consists of 14 residues. Germline values: CDR1 MDHEN, CDR2 SYDVKM. CDR3 loop: CASSLSPTGETQYF. The CDR3 region has the DNA TGTGCCAGCAGTTTATCACCAACCGGGGAGACCCAGTACTTC. Full variable domain (outside the CDR3, taken from reference TRBV28 and TRBJ2-5): DVKVTQSSRYLVKRTGEKVFLECVQDMDHENMFWYRQDPGLGLRLIYFSYDVKMKEKGDIPEGYSVSREKKERFSLILESASTNQTSMYLCASSLSPTGETQYFGPGTRLLVL.

The V gene is TRBV5-6, the J gene TRBJ2-1; D not resolved. Deletions cut 7 bases from V and 0 bases from J, with 8 bases between. The CDR3 contains 13 residues. The germline gives CDR1 SGHDT, CDR2 YYEEEE. CDR3 protein: CASLRGSYNEQFF. The CDR3 coding sequence is TGTGCCAGCCTTCGCGGCTCCTACAATGAGCAGTTCTTC.